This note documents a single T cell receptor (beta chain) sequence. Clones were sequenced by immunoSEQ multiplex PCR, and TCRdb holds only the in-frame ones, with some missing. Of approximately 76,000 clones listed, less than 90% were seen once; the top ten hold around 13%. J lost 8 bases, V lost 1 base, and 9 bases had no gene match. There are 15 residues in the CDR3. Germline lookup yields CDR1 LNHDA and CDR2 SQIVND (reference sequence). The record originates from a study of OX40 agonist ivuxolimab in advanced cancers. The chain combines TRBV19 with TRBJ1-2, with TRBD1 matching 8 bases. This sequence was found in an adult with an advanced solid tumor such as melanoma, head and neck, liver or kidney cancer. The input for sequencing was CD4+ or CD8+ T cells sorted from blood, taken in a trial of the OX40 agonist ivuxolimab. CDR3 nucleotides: TGTGCCAGTAGTATAGGCCAGAGGGACAGGTCCGGCTACACCTTC. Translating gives CASSIGQRDRSGYTF.